Sequencing of this T cell receptor beta chain was carried out in a study of blood T cell repertoires in COVID-19. The germline CDR1 and CDR2 sequences are LNHNV and YYDKDF (reference sequence). The V end lost 0 bases, the J end lost 13 bases, and 13 bases lay between the germline ends. This CDR3 contains 14 residues. Clinical history as reported by participants underpinned cohort assignment. Clones were sequenced by immunoSEQ multiplex PCR, and TCRdb holds only the in-frame ones, with some missing. The sample includes about 140,000 clones, about 89% of them seen just once. The chain links TRBV15 to TRBJ1-6; no reliable D call. The sequencing input was PBMCs or T cells enriched from blood (not recorded which). The TCR originated in a man aged 55 to 70 who had recovered from COVID-19. The CDR3 coding sequence is TGTGCCACCAGCAGAGAACGGGAGGAAAGGCCCCTCCACTTT. It encodes CATSREREERPLHF.